These 16 T cell receptor beta chains originate from one sample sequenced in a study of T-cell reconstitution after alpha-beta-depleted transplantation in children. For these TCRs, the target antigens are not known. Unique molecular identifiers were used in preparing the TCRbeta library. TCRdb ran MiXCR on the PCR reads and lists one entry per CDR3 protein. The table shows around 270,000 distinct CDR3 sequences, with over 7.5% occurring only once. General study points: Newly produced T cells mostly provided counts and TCRbeta diversity after one year, as hyperexpanded clones declined.

The input for sequencing was peripheral blood, taken 360 days after TCRalphabeta/CD19-depleted stem cell transplant. These TCRs come from a female patient under 10 years old who had a stem cell transplant for Fanconi anemia, so the T cells may come from the graft donor.

This clonotype was counted at least ten times. The junction differs from germline at one of its ends, possibly a read error. The CDR3 is CATSRDSYYQPQHF. The CDR3 bases are TGTGCCACCAGCCGAGACAGCTATTATCAGCCCCAGCATTTT. This chain connects TRBV15 to TRBJ1-5; maybe TRBD1 (5 bases). The CDR3 length is 14 residues. Germline lookup yields CDR1 LNHNV and CDR2 YYDKDF (reference sequence).

The chain uses TRBV5-1 and TRBJ2-1, with TRBD2 matching 12 bases. Germline CDR1 is SGHRS and CDR2 is YFSETQ. V lost 0 bases and J lost 0; bases outside the gene matches: 7. The CDR3 consists of 19 residues. CDR3 protein: CASSLAWTSGVSSYNEQFF. The DNA for the CDR3 is TGCGCCAGCAGCTTGGCGTGGACTAGCGGGGTTAGCTCCTACAATGAGCAGTTCTTC.

The V call is TRBV6-5, the J call TRBJ1-6, with D tentatively TRBD1 (6 bases). The CDR3 covers 14 residues. V lost 7 bases and J 9 bases, leaving 16 bases between the germline ends. Germline loops: CDR1 MNHEY, CDR2 SVGAGI. This CDR3 is CASTSGEAGSPLHF. CDR3 nucleotides: TGTGCCAGCACTTCAGGGGAAGCTGGTTCACCCCTCCACTTT.

This clonotype came up a few times. The chain recombines TRBV6-5 with TRBJ1-1, with D tentatively TRBD1 (5 bases). Trimming took off 3 bases at V and 7 bases at J, with 9 bases between the two ends. The CDR3 covers 12 residues. In germline, CDR1 is MNHEY, CDR2 SVGAGI. The CDR3 protein is CASSYWTLEAFF. The CDR3 DNA reads TGTGCCAGCAGTTATTGGACACTTGAAGCTTTCTTT.

The rearrangement joins TRBV9 to TRBJ2-3; D is unclear. V lost 4 bases to trimming and J lost 6 bases, with 15 bases between them. The germline V gene has CDR1 SGDLS and CDR2 YYNGEE. The CDR3 runs 14 residues. CDR3 sequence (DNA): TGTGCCAGCAGCCCCCCCATGTTCTCCGATACGCAGTATTTT. This sequence encodes CASSPPMFSDTQYF.

The V call is TRBV4-2, the J call TRBJ2-6, with 14 bases that match TRBD2. Germline CDR1 is LGHNA and CDR2 is YNFKEQ. The CDR3 spans 21 residues. Trimming cost V 2 bases and J 1 base; bases outside gene matches: 10. Written as DNA, the CDR3 is TGTGCCAGCAGCCAAAAGGGGGGGACTAGCGGGGGATTATCTGGGGCCAACGTCCTGACTTTC. Protein product: CASSQKGGTSGGLSGANVLTF.

There are a few counts of this clonotype. The V gene is TRBV6-5, the J gene TRBJ1-1; no clear D gene. Germline values: CDR1 MNHEY, CDR2 SVGAGI. The CDR3 runs 15 residues. The V end was cut by 1 base, the J end by 2 bases, with 11 bases between. CDR3 protein: CASSYFRLFNTEAFF. The CDR3, as DNA: TGTGCCAGCAGTTACTTTCGACTCTTCAACACTGAAGCTTTCTTT.

Ten or more counts support this clonotype. This chain connects TRBV6-5 to TRBJ2-1; TRBD2 agrees at 7 bases. The CDR3 is made up of 14 amino acids. J lost 6 bases, V lost 8 bases, and 10 bases had no gene match. The germline CDR1 and CDR2 sequences are MNHEY and SVGAGI. In nucleotides, the CDR3 is TGTGCCAGCGAGGGCGGGGGAAAACTCAATGAGCAGTTCTTC. As protein: CASEGGGKLNEQFF.

This clonotype has more than one count but fewer than ten. This chain uses TRBV7-9 with TRBJ2-5; weak D call: TRBD1 (5 bases). Germline lookup yields CDR1 SEHNR and CDR2 FQNEAQ (reference sequence). Trimming left V 1 base short and J 5 bases short, with 17 bases between. This CDR3 region has 16 residues. The CDR3 protein is CASSLVNRPVGETQYF. Written as DNA, the CDR3 is TGTGCCAGCAGCTTAGTTAACAGGCCCGTGGGCGAGACCCAGTACTTC.

The sample holds a few counts of this clonotype. This chain uses TRBV4-1 with TRBJ2-1, with 9 nucleotides matching TRBD1. In germline, CDR1 is MGHRA, CDR2 YSYEKL. V trimming: 5 bases; J trimming: 7 bases; junction bases outside the gene matches: 6. The CDR3 has 14 amino acids. CDR3 amino acids: CASSIPGQGNEQFF. DNA for the CDR3: TGCGCCAGCAGCATACCGGGACAGGGTAATGAGCAGTTCTTC.

This clonotype was counted only a few times. The rearrangement joins TRBV3-1 to TRBJ2-3; 15 nucleotides agree with TRBD2. Germline CDR1 is LGHDT and CDR2 is YNNKEL (reference sequence). The CDR3 covers 20 residues. V dropped 0 bases and J dropped 1; count of bases not matched to a gene: 8. CDR3 bases: TGTGCCAGCAGCCAAGATCTTGGACTAGCGGGGGGGCTCCGCACAGATACGCAGTATTTT. Translated: CASSQDLGLAGGLRTDTQYF.

The table lists this clonotype with many counts. J is TRBJ2-3 and V is TRBV5-1, with a possible D match to TRBD1 (6 bases). CDR1 is SGHRS, CDR2 YFSETQ, per germline. The CDR3 runs 16 residues. Deletions cut 0 bases from V and 2 bases from J, with 13 bases between. As DNA, the CDR3 is TGCGCCAGCAGCTTGGTTCCAGGGGCGCTCACAGATACGCAGTATTTT. Its translation is CASSLVPGALTDTQYF.

The table lists this clonotype with many counts. V usage is TRBV24-1 and J usage is TRBJ1-1; D uncertain. This CDR3 has 14 residues. V was pared by 5 bases and J by 0 bases, with 9 bases between. Germline CDR1 reads KGHDR; CDR2 reads SFDVKD. In DNA, the CDR3 is TGTGCCACCAGTGGCGGACGCATGAACACTGAAGCTTTCTTT. Translating it yields CATSGGRMNTEAFF.

The chain couples TRBV6-1 to TRBJ2-2; D is unclear. V was shortened by 4 bases and J by 4 bases, with 16 bases between the two germline ends. The CDR3 extends over 16 amino acids. In germline, CDR1 is MNHNS, CDR2 SASEGT. CDR3 coding DNA: TGTGCCAGCAGTGTGAGTAGGCTGGGCGGCACCGGGGAGCTGTTTTTT. This encodes CASSVSRLGGTGELFF.

V is TRBV5-5 and J is TRBJ2-7, with D perhaps matching TRBD1 (6 bases). V lost 3 bases and J lost 3, with 16 bases in between. CDR1 and CDR2 (germline): SGHKS, YYEKEE (reference sequence). CDR3 length: 15 amino acids. The DNA of the CDR3 is TGTGCCAGCAGCTCGCCTGGACAGTCTTTCTACGAGCAGTACGTC. Protein: CASSSPGQSFYEQYV.

This clonotype has more than one count but fewer than ten. The genes are TRBV11-2 and TRBJ1-1, with D possibly matching TRBD1 (5 bases). Trimming removed 5 bases from V and 5 bases from J, with 15 bases in between. CDR1 is SGHAT, CDR2 FQNNGV, per germline. The CDR3 extends over 14 amino acids. In nucleotides, the CDR3 is TGTGCCAGCAGCCAGACAGTTGGGTCAACTGAAGCTTTCTTT. It specifies CASSQTVGSTEAFF.